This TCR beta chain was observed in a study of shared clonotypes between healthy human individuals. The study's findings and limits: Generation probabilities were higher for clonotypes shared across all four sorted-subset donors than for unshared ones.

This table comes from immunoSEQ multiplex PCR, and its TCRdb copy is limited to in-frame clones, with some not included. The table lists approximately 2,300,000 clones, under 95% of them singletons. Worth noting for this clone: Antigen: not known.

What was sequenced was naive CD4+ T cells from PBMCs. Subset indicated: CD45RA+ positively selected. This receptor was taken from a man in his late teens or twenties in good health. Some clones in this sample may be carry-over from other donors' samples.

CDR3: CASRQGHSGNTIYF. CDR3 DNA sequence: TGTGCCAGCAGGCAGGGACACTCTGGAAACACCATATATTTT. This sequence joins TRBV28 and TRBJ1-3; the D gene is possibly TRBD1 (6 bases). Germline CDR1 MDHEN, CDR2 SYDVKM. The germline V and J ends were trimmed by 6 bases and 0 bases, with 9 bases remaining between them. This CDR3 has 14 amino acids.